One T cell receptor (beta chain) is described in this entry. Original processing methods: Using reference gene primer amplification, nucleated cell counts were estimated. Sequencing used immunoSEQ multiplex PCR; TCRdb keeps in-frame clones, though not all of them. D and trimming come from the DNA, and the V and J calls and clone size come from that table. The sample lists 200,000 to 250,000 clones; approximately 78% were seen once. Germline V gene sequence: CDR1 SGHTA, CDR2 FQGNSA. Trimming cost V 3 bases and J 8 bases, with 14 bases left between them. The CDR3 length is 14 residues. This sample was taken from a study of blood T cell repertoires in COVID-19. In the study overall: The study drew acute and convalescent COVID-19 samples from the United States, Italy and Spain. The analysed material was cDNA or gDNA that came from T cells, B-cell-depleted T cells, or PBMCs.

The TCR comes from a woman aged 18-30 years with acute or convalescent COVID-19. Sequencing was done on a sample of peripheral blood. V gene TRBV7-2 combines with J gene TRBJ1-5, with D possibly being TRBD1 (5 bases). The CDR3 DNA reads TGTGCCAGCAGCTTGGGTGCCAGGGCAGAGCCCCAGCATTTT. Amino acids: CASSLGARAEPQHF.